This TCR beta chain was identified during a study of T-cell reconstitution after alpha-beta-depleted transplantation in children. Overall study results and limits: One year after transplant, T-cell counts and diversity came mostly from newly produced T cells. Expanded graft clones numbering several hundred reportedly gave rise to alpha-beta T cells about two months after transplant.

This clonotype was recorded a few times. Its antigen is undetermined. As it was prepared, the TCRbeta library received unique molecular identifiers. MiXCR, applied by TCRdb to the PCR reads, yields one record per CDR3 protein. The data show hundreds of thousands of distinct CDR3 sequences, with over 10% seen just once and over 2% held by the top ten. Sequences were derived from PBMCs, mostly from graft donor cells, sampled 360 days after TCRalphabeta/CD19-depleted stem cell transplant. This receptor was obtained from a male patient aged 10-17 years who had a stem cell transplant for acute myeloid leukemia, so the T cells may come from the graft donor.

The CDR3 coding sequence is TGTGCCAGCAGTCTCCCAGGGACTAATCAGCCCCAGCATTTT. Its protein product is CASSLPGTNQPQHF. The chain joins TRBV28 to TRBJ1-5; D possibly corresponds to TRBD1 (5 bases). Germline CDR1 is MDHEN and CDR2 is SYDVKM. Deletions cut 5 bases from V and 4 bases from J, with 12 bases between. The CDR3 spans 14 residues.